Described below is a single TCR beta chain sequence and its context. The specificity of this receptor is unknown. Per-base quality was not reported, and no clone a single base away is much larger than it. The sample is drawn from a study of multiple sclerosis patients with progressive multifocal leukoencephalopathy (dated by TCRdb to about 2019). In the study overall: About 5 natalizumab-treated MS patients who did not develop PML were used as controls and were sampled longitudinally. Peripheral T and B cells were examined in MS patients who developed PML (4 under natalizumab, 1 after alemtuzumab) and in treated patients who did not develop PML. Longitudinal follow-up was performed in two natalizumab-treated patients who later developed PML, from before therapy through 6 and 12 months to PML onset. The study was designed to detect JC virus-specific or public T-cell expansions arising at the time of PML onset.

The full study reports these points: Most PML patients had lower normalized Shannon entropy, suggesting less diverse TRB repertoires, while values in the natalizumab-treated controls sat near 1. Given the small, descriptive cohort, it remained unclear whether the study findings reflect JC virus infection or general immunocompromise. Only peripheral blood was analyzed, although cerebrospinal fluid or brain lymphocytes might be more informative for natalizumab-associated PML. No common TRBV or TRBJ gene usage or preferential TRBV-TRBJ pairings were detected when PML developed. Only PML patients had TRB clones above 0.5% frequency, but the clones expanded at PML onset were already present before and during natalizumab therapy.

Per the germline V gene, SGHVS is the CDR1 and FQNEAQ is the CDR2. V drops 5 bases and J drops 3 bases, leaving 20 bases in between. The cysteine opens and the phenylalanine closes a CDR3 of 17 amino acids. CDR3 DNA only is kept here, 51 bases in frame from base 1. According to the study, the label for this sample's time point signals: before natalizumab initiation. Interferon beta had previously been received by all listed patients, and all PML patients were female. Before the first natalizumab infusion, T0 blood samples were collected. Ficoll-Hypaque density gradient centrifugation was used to isolate peripheral blood mononuclear cells. TRB CDR3 regions were amplified from genomic DNA with the immunoSEQ two-step multiplex PCR at survey-level depth. To estimate template counts and remove amplification bias, each PCR was spiked with synthetic inline TR CDR3 controls covering all V-J pairings. Reads went through processing to reduce amplification and sequencing bias, and quantification was done against synthetic TR CDR3 analogs. On the authors' methods: Raw data were processed in ImmunoSEQ Analyzer, with out-of-frame sequences and CDR3s containing stop codons removed, and gene names were assigned according to IMGT nomenclature. Normalized Shannon entropy, defined as 1 minus Pielou's evenness, was used to summarize repertoire diversity. Two TRB sequences were counted as identical only if the two sequences had the same V gene, J gene and CDR3. Public PML clonotypes were CDR3s found in two or more PML-onset samples but not found earlier, in controls, or in public databases. Positional CDR3 amino acid composition was analyzed in Skylign with the observed count method. Held by TCRdb, this immuneACCESS table contains in-frame sequences only and omits some clones. Under half of the omission traces to an unresolved V gene where checked; the cause of the rest is unknown. The D gene and trimming were derived from the DNA, and the V and J assignments and clone size from that table. Recorded for this sample are roughly 34,000 clones; approximately 91% of them occurred a single time. The ten top clones hold approximately 1.5% of the sample.

In this chain, TRBV7-8 is recombined with TRBJ2-1, with no confidently assigned D gene. The source of this sequence is a human donor with multiple sclerosis. The sample was PBMCs. The sequenced DNA: TGTGCCAGCAGCCAGGACCCCACTCCCGGAATCTACAATGAGCAGTTCTTC. This yields the protein CASSQDPTPGIYNEQFF.